The 7 T cell receptor beta chains given below trace back to one sample, sequenced in a study of CXCR3-negative and CXCR3-positive naive CD8 T cells. These receptors lack a known antigen. TRB cDNA was prepared as libraries by UMI-labeled 5' RACE. TCRdb re-called the 5' RACE reads, yielding one record per CDR3 amino acid sequence without DNA. Its listing shows under 150,000 distinct CDR3 sequences. Study conclusions and caveats: A higher hydrophobicity marked the TRB CDR3s of CXCR3-positive naive cells versus CXCR3-negative naive cells.

The sample was naive CXCR3+ CD8+ T cells from blood. Noted subset: CD45RO-CCR7+CD27+CD95- naive CD8+ T cells expressing CXCR3 (TNR3+). The receptor set was obtained from a human donor in good health. Some clones in this sample may be carry-over from other donors' samples.

This sequence joins TRBV19 and TRBJ2-6. The CDR3 consists of 17 residues. Germline CDR1 LNHDA, CDR2 SQIVND (reference sequence). The CDR3 is CASSINDGSSGANVLTF. The entire variable domain, with the rest obtained from reference TRBV19 and TRBJ2-6, is as follows: DGGITQSPKYLFRKEGQNVTLSCEQNLNHDAMYWYRQDPGQGLRLIYYSQIVNDFQKGDIAEGYSVSREKKESFPLTVTSAQKNPTAFYLCASSINDGSSGANVLTFGAGSRLTVL.

The gene calls are TRBV18 and TRBJ2-7. The length of the CDR3 is 16 residues. Germline loops: CDR1 KGHSH, CDR2 LQKENI. CDR3 region: CASSPDGRNYPYEQYF.

This chain links TRBV6-5 with TRBJ2-2; TCRdb reports TRBD1, a call that lacks DNA to check it against. The CDR3 is 16 amino acids. Germline lookup yields CDR1 MNHEY and CDR2 SVGAGI. The CDR3 loop reads CASSYSMGVGTGELFF.

V gene TRBV7-9 combines with J gene TRBJ2-1; TCRdb reports TRBD2, a call that lacks DNA to check it against. The CDR3 is made up of 18 amino acids. Per the germline V gene, CDR1 is SEHNR and CDR2 is FQNEAQ (reference sequence). CDR3 residues: CASSWRLLAGGDIDEQFF.

The rearrangement uses TRBV6-6 and TRBJ1-2; the D call from TCRdb, TRBD1, cannot be confirmed without DNA. The CDR3 has 11 amino acids. Germline values: CDR1 MNHNY, CDR2 SVGAGI (reference sequence). CDR3 amino acids: CASSPLYGYTF.

The V gene is TRBV18, the J gene TRBJ2-2. This CDR3 has 14 residues. CDR1 is KGHSH and CDR2 is LQKENI in the germline V gene. Here the CDR3 reads CASSPPSSAGELFF.

The V call is TRBV5-6, the J call TRBJ2-7; TCRdb calls TRBD2, which cannot be checked without DNA. The CDR3 extends over 14 amino acids. CDR1 is SGHDT, CDR2 YYEEEE, per germline. CDR3 region: CASSHSGARGEQYF.